A selection of T cell receptor beta chains follows, all from one sample in a study of blood T cell repertoires in COVID-19. Clones were read by immunoSEQ multiplex PCR, and TCRdb kept only the in-frame ones, dropping some. The sample yields about 68,000 clones, approximately 90% seen once. The sequenced sample consisted of peripheral blood. The receptors originated from a man between 45 and 60 years old with acute or convalescent COVID-19. CDR3s leave out the opening cysteine and the closing phenylalanine or tryptophan.

TRBV30	AWSSPGDEQY
TRBV7-3	ASSSSMAGGNNEQF
TRBV6-5	ASSHRLENSPLH
TRBV6-5	ASNKPGTANEKLF
TRBV24-1	ATSSSPGNQPQH
TRBV5-1	ASSSNWDSPNSPLH
TRBV28	ASSSSGANVLT
TRBV30	AWSVGLTGTVNNEQF
TRBV10-3	AIRGGRVSNQPQH
TRBV18	ASSPPATPGNTIY
TRBV7-4	ASSLPGQGTTYYSNQPQH
TRBV19	ASSNTGDSPLH
TRBV7-7	ASRPLAGEQF
TRBV23-1	ASSQSWQGRGNQPQH
TRBV7-2	ASSLTQPGQGRGYT
TRBV27	ASSFRTGLNTEAF
TRBV5-1	ASSSLNSGNTGELF
TRBV6-2/TRBV6-3	ASSYVPTGRDYGYT
TRBV5-1	ASSGVAGLNTEAF
TRBV7-2	ASSLGLPHEAF
TRBV20-1	SARIGYEQF
TRBV2	ASSLTTYNEQF
TRBV10-3	AGKRGDHTGELF
TRBV10-3	AISEKGNYGYT
TRBV30	AWSVRAGLAGGRGQF
TRBV19	ASSVGGGSHEKLF
TRBV27	ASTHVGPSNQPQH
TRBV28	ASSSSAPLAGVPETQY
TRBV5-1	ASSLSQGSTDTQY
TRBV2	ASRRGQGNYGYT
TRBV5-4	ASSGGLAGAENEQF
TRBV6-4	ASSGLAGGEEQF
TRBV6-6	ASSRLVGDRGFRGYT
TRBV30	AWRATGTSGSGELF
TRBV10-3	AISEQASGGQETQY
TRBV7-6	ASSFLPPGGFSYNEQF
TRBV19	ASSRGQSYTRNTEAF
TRBV6-5	ASSYSQNSGNTIY
TRBV5-4	ASSLAGGQETQY
TRBV19	ASSATVNTEAF
TRBV18	ASSPDNSNQPQH
TRBV19	ASSLTGASGANVLT
TRBV28	ASSLHGTGTGEQY
TRBV7-9	ASSSYGGGGGNTEAF
TRBV24-1	ATSGYSNQPQH
TRBV9	ASSVVTGTSDTQY